This is a list of T cell receptor beta chains from one sample in a study of OX40 agonist ivuxolimab in advanced cancers. Here immunoSEQ multiplex PCR was the method, and the copy in TCRdb shows in-frame clones only, minus some. The table shows roughly 66,000 clones, with roughly four fifths occurring only once. This material consisted of CD4+ or CD8+ T cells sorted from blood, taken in a trial of the OX40 agonist ivuxolimab. Source of these receptors: an adult with an advanced solid tumor such as melanoma, head and neck, liver or kidney cancer. The CDR3 runs from the conserved cysteine through the conserved F or W. The D gene is left open where the match is weak. Clone size is stated in some rows and not others, as once, few, many or a class when expanded.

j_call d_call clone_size v_call cdr3_nt cdr3_aa
TRBJ2-7 NA NA TRBV20-1 TGCAGTGCTGGACCTACATACGAGCAGTACTTC CSAGPTYEQYF
TRBJ2-1 NA once TRBV2 TGTGCCAGCAGTAAGGGGCTTTACAATGAGCAGTTCTTC CASSKGLYNEQFF
TRBJ2-2 NA NA TRBV5-4 TGTGCCAGCAGCTTAGGGAGGAACACCGGGGAGCTGTTTTTT CASSLGRNTGELFF
TRBJ2-7 NA NA TRBV7-3 TGTGCCAGCAGCCCCACCCCCTTGCGCGAGCAGTACTTC CASSPTPLREQYF
TRBJ2-2 TRBD2 NA TRBV19 TGTGCCAGTACGACACTGACTCGCGGGAGGACCGGGGAGCTGTTTTTT CASTTLTRGRTGELFF
TRBJ1-5 NA medium-sized TRBV5-6 TGTGCCAGCAGCTTGGTCTCGCAGGGTAATCAGCCCCAGCATTTT CASSLVSQGNQPQHF
TRBJ2-7 NA NA TRBV9 TGTGCCAGCAGCGTATCACCGGGACAAGGCTACGAGCAGTACTTC CASSVSPGQGYEQYF
TRBJ1-1 TRBD1 NA TRBV19 TGTGCCAGTAAAGGGACAGGGTGGACTGAAGCTTTCTTT CASKGTGWTEAFF
TRBJ2-1 TRBD2 NA TRBV6-4 TGTGCCAGCAGTCCGACTAGCGGGAGTCTGAATGAGCAGTTCTTC CASSPTSGSLNEQFF
TRBJ2-5 TRBD1 NA TRBV27 TGTGCCAGCAGCCGCCCCCGACAGGGTGGGTGGGAGACCCAGTACTTC CASSRPRQGGWETQYF
TRBJ2-5 TRBD2 NA TRBV2 TGTGCCAGCACTAGCCCGGGGCTAGCGGGAGGGACACAAGAGACCCAGTACTTC CASTSPGLAGGTQETQYF
TRBJ2-5 TRBD1 NA TRBV5-4 TGTGCCAGCAGCGAACCGGGACAGGGTAAAAACTTC CASSEPGQGKNF
TRBJ1-1 TRBD1 NA TRBV27 TGTGCCAGCAGTTCCGGGACAGGGCACATGAACACTGAAGCTTTCTTT CASSSGTGHMNTEAFF
TRBJ2-7 TRBD2 NA TRBV7-2 TGTGCCAGCAGCCTCGGAAGGACTAGCGGGAGGGCATACGAGCAGTACTTC CASSLGRTSGRAYEQYF
TRBJ2-7 NA NA TRBV19 TGTGCCAGTAGTATATCATCCGTGGGAACCTACGAGCAGTACTTC CASSISSVGTYEQYF
TRBJ1-1 NA NA TRBV5-6 TGTGCCAGCAGCTGGACACTTATGAACACTGAAGCTTTCTTT CASSWTLMNTEAFF
TRBJ2-1 NA few TRBV20-1 TGCAGTGCTAGAGACCTGGCGGAGCAGTTCTTC CSARDLAEQFF
TRBJ1-3 TRBD1 few TRBV19 TGTGCCAGCGAGGGACAGGGGGCTTGGAACACCATATATTTT CASEGQGAWNTIYF
TRBJ1-2 TRBD1 NA TRBV9 TGTGCCAGCAGCGTAGATACAGGGGGCGCGATAAGCGGCTACACCTTC CASSVDTGGAISGYTF
TRBJ2-5 NA NA TRBV7-7 TGTGCCAGCAGCCCGGACCAAGGCGGGACCCAGTACTTC CASSPDQGGTQYF
TRBJ2-5 NA few TRBV4-3 TGCGCCAGCAGCCAAGGTTCAAGAGAAGGGGAGACCCAGTACTTC CASSQGSREGETQYF
TRBJ2-2 NA NA TRBV2 TGTGCCAGCAGTGTCCGGCAGACTAACACCGGGGAGCTGTTTTTT CASSVRQTNTGELFF
TRBJ1-1 NA NA TRBV30 TGTGCCTGGAGTGCCATAACGGGGGTGGACACTGAAGCTTTCTTT CAWSAITGVDTEAFF
TRBJ2-7 TRBD1 NA TRBV7-2 TGTGCCAGCAGCGCGGCCGGGACAGGGGCCTACGAGCAGTACTTC CASSAAGTGAYEQYF
TRBJ2-3 TRBD2 NA TRBV11-3 TGTGCCAGCAGCGTGGGGACTAGCGCGTACACAGATACGCAGTATTTT CASSVGTSAYTDTQYF
TRBJ2-3 NA NA TRBV7-3 TGTGCCAGCAGCTTCAACCTACTAGACACGCAGTATTTT CASSFNLLDTQYF
TRBJ2-1 TRBD2 NA TRBV4-2 TGTGCCAGCAGCCAGAGCGGGAGGGCGAATGAGCAGTTCTTC CASSQSGRANEQFF
TRBJ1-1 NA NA TRBV28 TGTGCCAGCTACCCTTCTATCAGGGTAGCGAACACTGAAGCTTTCTTT CASYPSIRVANTEAFF
TRBJ2-1 TRBD2 NA TRBV7-2 TGTGCCAGCCTACTAGCGGGAGCACTTCATGAGCAGTTCTTC CASLLAGALHEQFF
TRBJ1-1 NA NA TRBV18 TGTGCCAGCTCACCACCCGGACAGCTGAACACTGAAGCTTTCTTT CASSPPGQLNTEAFF
TRBJ1-2 NA NA TRBV10-2 TGCGCCAGCAGTAGCCCTTATGGCTACACCTTC CASSSPYGYTF